The source of this T cell receptor (beta chain) is a study of blood T cell repertoires in COVID-19. About the research overall: From the United States, Italy and Spain came samples of acute and convalescent COVID-19. PBMCs, B-cell-depleted T cells, or T cells were the source of the cDNA or gDNA that made up the material.

In the source study's methods: Estimates of nucleated cell counts were drawn from the amplification of reference gene primers. TCRdb keeps only in-frame clones here, not all; method: immunoSEQ multiplex PCR. D and trimming come from the DNA, and the V and J calls and clone size come from that table. In the table there are around 260,000 clones, 65% to 90% of which are singletons. J was trimmed by 1 base and V by 4 bases; bases with no gene match: 3. The CDR3 extends over 14 amino acids. Germline lookup yields CDR1 MNHEY and CDR2 SVGAGI. The source material was peripheral blood. The V gene is TRBV6-5, the J gene TRBJ1-2, with 7 bases matching TRBD1. This clonotype was obtained from a man aged 25 to 45 with active or convalescent COVID-19. The CDR3 DNA reads as TGTGCCAGCAGTTCAGACAGGGTTAACTATGGCTACACCTTC. It translates to CASSSDRVNYGYTF.